The rows below give T cell receptor beta chains drawn from one sample of a study of vaccination effects on CD4 cells after COVID-19. Clones were sequenced by immunoSEQ multiplex PCR, and TCRdb holds only the in-frame ones, with some missing. Of tens of thousands of clones in the sample, approximately 70% were seen once. These TCRs' antigens remain unknown. The source was CD4+ T cells from PBMCs cultured with HCoV-229E spike peptides, collected after COVID-19 vaccination. The receptors come from a human donor who received a COVID-19 vaccine. Each CDR3 is given with its conserved first and last residue. D genes are given only for firm matches. Clone sizes are given selectively: once, few, many, or a class where the clone is expanded.

d_call: TRBD2; j_call: TRBJ2-7; clone_size: NA; v_call: TRBV5-1; cdr3_length: 16; cdr3_nt: TGCGCCAGCAGCCCGACTAGCGGGAACCTTAATACGAGGGAGTACTTC; cdr3_aa: CASSPTSGNLNTREYF
d_call: TRBD1; j_call: TRBJ1-2; clone_size: NA; v_call: TRBV6-5; cdr3_length: 14; cdr3_nt: TGTGCCAGCAGTTTAACAGGGGTTAACTATGGCTACACCTTC; cdr3_aa: CASSLTGVNYGYTF
d_call: NA; j_call: TRBJ1-2; clone_size: NA; v_call: TRBV10-3; cdr3_length: 14; cdr3_nt: TGTGCCATCAGTGAACCGGACAGCTCCTATGGCTACACCTTC; cdr3_aa: CAISEPDSSYGYTF
d_call: TRBD1; j_call: TRBJ2-1; clone_size: NA; v_call: TRBV11-2; cdr3_length: 15; cdr3_nt: TGTGCCAGCAGCCGTACAGGGGGTTCCTACAATGAGCAGTTCTTC; cdr3_aa: CASSRTGGSYNEQFF
d_call: TRBD1; j_call: TRBJ1-5; clone_size: NA; v_call: TRBV6-5; cdr3_length: 15; cdr3_nt: TGTGCCAGCAGTTACTCTTACAGGGGGGGACAGCCCCAGCATTTT; cdr3_aa: CASSYSYRGGQPQHF
d_call: NA; j_call: TRBJ1-4; clone_size: NA; v_call: TRBV6-6; cdr3_length: 14; cdr3_nt: TGTGCCAGCATCGACTCCAGTGTCAATGAAAAACTGTTTTTT; cdr3_aa: CASIDSSVNEKLFF
d_call: TRBD1; j_call: TRBJ1-2; clone_size: NA; v_call: TRBV19; cdr3_length: 16; cdr3_nt: TGTGCCAGTAGTACAGGCGGGACAGGGGAAGGCTATGGCTACACCTTC; cdr3_aa: CASSTGGTGEGYGYTF
d_call: NA; j_call: TRBJ2-7; clone_size: NA; v_call: TRBV5-4; cdr3_length: 14; cdr3_nt: TGTGCCAGCAGCTTCGGGACGGACTTCTACGAGCAGTACTTC; cdr3_aa: CASSFGTDFYEQYF
d_call: TRBD1; j_call: TRBJ1-4; clone_size: few; v_call: TRBV20-1; cdr3_length: 15; cdr3_nt: TGCAGTGCTAGTCCCGCCGGGACAGGGAATGAAAAACTGTTTTTT; cdr3_aa: CSASPAGTGNEKLFF
d_call: NA; j_call: TRBJ1-2; clone_size: few; v_call: TRBV7-9; cdr3_length: 13; cdr3_nt: TGTGCCAGCAGCTTTTTGTCGTTGGAGGGCTACACCTTC; cdr3_aa: CASSFLSLEGYTF
d_call: TRBD2; j_call: TRBJ2-1; clone_size: NA; v_call: TRBV5-4; cdr3_length: 17; cdr3_nt: TGTGCCAGCAGCCGCACTAGCGGGGGGGCCTATTTCAATGAGCAGTTCTTC; cdr3_aa: CASSRTSGGAYFNEQFF
d_call: TRBD2; j_call: TRBJ2-1; clone_size: NA; v_call: TRBV18; cdr3_length: 15; cdr3_nt: TGTGCCAGCTCAGTGGACCGGGACTACCTCAGGGAGCAGTTCTTC; cdr3_aa: CASSVDRDYLREQFF
d_call: TRBD2; j_call: TRBJ2-1; clone_size: NA; v_call: TRBV7-8; cdr3_length: 15; cdr3_nt: TGTGCCAGCACCAACCGACTAGCGGCCTACAATGAGCAGTTCTTC; cdr3_aa: CASTNRLAAYNEQFF
d_call: NA; j_call: TRBJ2-5; clone_size: NA; v_call: TRBV9; cdr3_length: 12; cdr3_nt: TGTGCCAGCAGCGGTAGACAAGAGACCCAGTACTTC; cdr3_aa: CASSGRQETQYF
d_call: NA; j_call: TRBJ2-7; clone_size: few; v_call: TRBV6-5; cdr3_length: 14; cdr3_nt: TGTGCCAGCAGTCCGAGACGGACGTTTTACGAGCAGTACTTC; cdr3_aa: CASSPRRTFYEQYF
d_call: TRBD1; j_call: TRBJ1-2; clone_size: NA; v_call: TRBV5-1; cdr3_length: 18; cdr3_nt: TGCGCCAGCAGCTTGGAAGGGGGACAGGGCCTATTTAGCTATGGCTACACCTTC; cdr3_aa: CASSLEGGQGLFSYGYTF
d_call: TRBD1; j_call: TRBJ2-2; clone_size: NA; v_call: TRBV19; cdr3_length: 15; cdr3_nt: TGTGCCAGTAGTGTGACAGGGTTAAACACCGGGGAGCTGTTTTTT; cdr3_aa: CASSVTGLNTGELFF
d_call: TRBD1; j_call: TRBJ1-2; clone_size: few; v_call: TRBV19; cdr3_length: 16; cdr3_nt: TGTGCCAGTAGTCCGAAGACAGGGGTTATTGAGTATGGCTACACCTTC; cdr3_aa: CASSPKTGVIEYGYTF
d_call: TRBD2; j_call: TRBJ2-1; clone_size: few; v_call: TRBV6-6; cdr3_length: 14; cdr3_nt: TGTGCCAGCAGTTTAGCGGGAGATTCGAATGAGCAGTTCTTC; cdr3_aa: CASSLAGDSNEQFF
d_call: NA; j_call: TRBJ1-3; clone_size: NA; v_call: TRBV5-1; cdr3_length: 14; cdr3_nt: TGCGCCAGCAGCTTGGGGAGCTCTGGAAACACCATATATTTT; cdr3_aa: CASSLGSSGNTIYF
d_call: NA; j_call: TRBJ2-3; clone_size: NA; v_call: TRBV7-9; cdr3_length: 14; cdr3_nt: TGTGCCAGCAGCTTTCAGGCTCTTACAGATACGCAGTATTTT; cdr3_aa: CASSFQALTDTQYF
d_call: NA; j_call: TRBJ2-3; clone_size: NA; v_call: TRBV6-4; cdr3_length: 14; cdr3_nt: TGTGCCAGCAGCCACCAGGGTAGCACAGATACGCAGTATTTT; cdr3_aa: CASSHQGSTDTQYF
d_call: TRBD2; j_call: TRBJ2-5; clone_size: NA; v_call: TRBV25-1; cdr3_length: 15; cdr3_nt: TGTGCCAGCAGCAGGACTAGCGGGAGCTTTGAGACCCAGTACTTC; cdr3_aa: CASSRTSGSFETQYF
d_call: NA; j_call: TRBJ1-1; clone_size: NA; v_call: TRBV11-1; cdr3_length: 14; cdr3_nt: TGTGCCAGCAGCTTAGGAGCCTTGAACACTGAAGCTTTCTTT; cdr3_aa: CASSLGALNTEAFF
d_call: TRBD2; j_call: TRBJ2-7; clone_size: NA; v_call: TRBV15; cdr3_length: 16; cdr3_nt: TGTGCCACCAGCAGAGATCTCAGCGGGAGTGGGTACGAGCAGTACTTC; cdr3_aa: CATSRDLSGSGYEQYF
d_call: NA; j_call: TRBJ2-5; clone_size: NA; v_call: TRBV9; cdr3_length: 12; cdr3_nt: TGTGCCAGCAGCGTAGGGGCCGAGACCCAGTACTTC; cdr3_aa: CASSVGAETQYF
d_call: NA; j_call: TRBJ2-1; clone_size: NA; v_call: TRBV11-2; cdr3_length: 18; cdr3_nt: TGTGCCAGCAGCTTAGGCTCCCTTTTTAAACTAGCCGAAAATGAGCAGTTCTTC; cdr3_aa: CASSLGSLFKLAENEQFF
d_call: NA; j_call: TRBJ1-5; clone_size: NA; v_call: TRBV19; cdr3_length: 13; cdr3_nt: TGTGCCAGTAGGCAGTATAGCAATCAGCCCCAGCATTTT; cdr3_aa: CASRQYSNQPQHF
d_call: NA; j_call: TRBJ1-6; clone_size: few; v_call: TRBV19; cdr3_length: 16; cdr3_nt: TGTGCCAGTAGTATACAGTCCCAGGGTCTTTATTCACCCCTCCACTTT; cdr3_aa: CASSIQSQGLYSPLHF
d_call: NA; j_call: TRBJ1-2; clone_size: NA; v_call: TRBV14; cdr3_length: 14; cdr3_nt: TGTGCCAGCAGCCAAGTATGGGCCCTCTATGGCTACACCTTC; cdr3_aa: CASSQVWALYGYTF
d_call: NA; j_call: TRBJ1-3; clone_size: few; v_call: TRBV25-1; cdr3_length: 14; cdr3_nt: TGTGCCAGCAGTGAATGGGAAGGGTCGAACACCATATATTTT; cdr3_aa: CASSEWEGSNTIYF
d_call: NA; j_call: TRBJ1-3; clone_size: once; v_call: TRBV5-6; cdr3_length: 16; cdr3_nt: TGTGCCAGCAGCTTGTGGGGGGCGTCGTCTGGAAACACCATATATTTT; cdr3_aa: CASSLWGASSGNTIYF
d_call: NA; j_call: TRBJ2-1; clone_size: NA; v_call: TRBV7-2; cdr3_length: 13; cdr3_nt: TGTGCCTTGAGGGGGATGGACGCGGATGAGCAGTTCTTC; cdr3_aa: CALRGMDADEQFF
d_call: TRBD1; j_call: TRBJ1-3; clone_size: NA; v_call: TRBV5-8; cdr3_length: 16; cdr3_nt: TGTGCCAGCAGCTTTCGGACAGGGGGCTCTGGAAACACCATATATTTT; cdr3_aa: CASSFRTGGSGNTIYF
d_call: TRBD2; j_call: TRBJ2-1; clone_size: NA; v_call: TRBV7-9; cdr3_length: 15; cdr3_nt: TGTGCCAGCAGCACCGGACTAGCGGGAGTCGAAGAGCAGTTCTTC; cdr3_aa: CASSTGLAGVEEQFF
d_call: NA; j_call: TRBJ2-1; clone_size: NA; v_call: TRBV5-1; cdr3_length: 16; cdr3_nt: TGCGCCAGCAGCTTGGAGCCGGGGGCCACCTACAATGAGCAGTTCTTC; cdr3_aa: CASSLEPGATYNEQFF
d_call: NA; j_call: TRBJ1-2; clone_size: NA; v_call: TRBV3-1/TRBV3-2; cdr3_length: 15; cdr3_nt: TGTGCCAGCAGCCAAGGGACAGCAAGGCCTTATGGCTACACCTTC; cdr3_aa: CASSQGTARPYGYTF
d_call: NA; j_call: TRBJ2-1; clone_size: NA; v_call: TRBV5-6; cdr3_length: 14; cdr3_nt: TGTGCCAGCAGCTTTGGGAAGTCCTACAATGAGCAGTTCTTC; cdr3_aa: CASSFGKSYNEQFF
d_call: NA; j_call: TRBJ1-1; clone_size: once; v_call: TRBV6-5; cdr3_length: 13; cdr3_nt: TGTGCCAGCAGTCCCCCGCTGAACACTGAAGCTTTCTTT; cdr3_aa: CASSPPLNTEAFF
d_call: TRBD1; j_call: TRBJ2-2; clone_size: few; v_call: TRBV27; cdr3_length: 15; cdr3_nt: TGTGCCAGCAGTTTCAGGGGGCGGGTGCCCGGGGAGCTGTTTTTT; cdr3_aa: CASSFRGRVPGELFF
d_call: NA; j_call: TRBJ1-5; clone_size: NA; v_call: TRBV6-5; cdr3_length: 15; cdr3_nt: TGTGCCAGCAGCCGCCGCGGGGGTACGAATCAGCCCCAGCATTTT; cdr3_aa: CASSRRGGTNQPQHF
d_call: NA; j_call: TRBJ1-6; clone_size: NA; v_call: TRBV5-1; cdr3_length: 18; cdr3_nt: TGCGCCAGCAGCTTGGAGCCCGGGGGGCCCGTATATAATTCACCCCTCCACTTT; cdr3_aa: CASSLEPGGPVYNSPLHF
d_call: NA; j_call: TRBJ2-5; clone_size: NA; v_call: TRBV3-1/TRBV3-2; cdr3_length: 12; cdr3_nt: TGTGCCAGCAGCCCTCCGTCGGAGACCCAGTACTTC; cdr3_aa: CASSPPSETQYF
d_call: NA; j_call: TRBJ1-6; clone_size: NA; v_call: TRBV25-1; cdr3_length: 13; cdr3_nt: TGTGCCAGCAGGGGTAACTATAATTCACCCCTCCACTTT; cdr3_aa: CASRGNYNSPLHF
d_call: TRBD1; j_call: TRBJ1-2; clone_size: NA; v_call: TRBV9; cdr3_length: 15; cdr3_nt: TGTGCCAGCAGCGTAGATCAGGGGGTTAGCTATGGCTACACCTTC; cdr3_aa: CASSVDQGVSYGYTF
d_call: NA; j_call: TRBJ1-5; clone_size: few; v_call: TRBV6-1; cdr3_length: 13; cdr3_nt: TGTGCCAGCAGTGAGGACAGAAATCAGCCCCAGCATTTT; cdr3_aa: CASSEDRNQPQHF
d_call: NA; j_call: TRBJ1-2; clone_size: NA; v_call: TRBV7-8; cdr3_length: 15; cdr3_nt: TGTGCCAGCAGCTTAGAAGGCAGGGCTAACTATGGCTACACCTTC; cdr3_aa: CASSLEGRANYGYTF
d_call: TRBD1; j_call: TRBJ1-1; clone_size: NA; v_call: TRBV19; cdr3_length: 18; cdr3_nt: TGTGCCAGTAGTATTGGTGAGACAGGGTTTAGTATGAACACTGAAGCTTTCTTT; cdr3_aa: CASSIGETGFSMNTEAFF
d_call: TRBD2; j_call: TRBJ2-1; clone_size: NA; v_call: TRBV6-2/TRBV6-3; cdr3_length: 15; cdr3_nt: TGTGCCAGCAGTAGAAGCGGGGGCCGATACAATGAGCAGTTCTTC; cdr3_aa: CASSRSGGRYNEQFF
d_call: NA; j_call: TRBJ1-3; clone_size: NA; v_call: TRBV7-8; cdr3_length: 13; cdr3_nt: TGTGCCAGCAGCTTGGGCTCTGGAAACACCATATATTTT; cdr3_aa: CASSLGSGNTIYF
d_call: TRBD2; j_call: TRBJ2-1; clone_size: NA; v_call: TRBV19; cdr3_length: 16; cdr3_nt: TGTGCCAGTAGTACCCGGGGACTAGCGGGAGGTCGGGAGCAGTTCTTC; cdr3_aa: CASSTRGLAGGREQFF
d_call: TRBD1; j_call: TRBJ2-7; clone_size: NA; v_call: TRBV13; cdr3_length: 15; cdr3_nt: TGTGCCAGCAGCGCCGGACAGGGACGGGGCTACGAGCAGTACTTC; cdr3_aa: CASSAGQGRGYEQYF
d_call: TRBD2; j_call: TRBJ2-3; clone_size: NA; v_call: TRBV6-4; cdr3_length: 14; cdr3_nt: TGTGCCAGCAGTCCAAAGCGGGAGGCAGATACGCAGTATTTT; cdr3_aa: CASSPKREADTQYF
d_call: NA; j_call: TRBJ1-2; clone_size: NA; v_call: TRBV3-1/TRBV3-2; cdr3_length: 15; cdr3_nt: TGTGCCAGCTCTACGGGTTTGACCGCGGCTCATGGCTACACCTTC; cdr3_aa: CASSTGLTAAHGYTF
d_call: NA; j_call: TRBJ2-7; clone_size: few; v_call: TRBV10-3; cdr3_length: 14; cdr3_nt: TGTGCCATCAGTGAGTCGACCGACAGCTACGAGCAGTACTTC; cdr3_aa: CAISESTDSYEQYF